This T cell receptor (beta chain) was found in a study of metastatic and nonmetastatic thyroid tumors. On the study more broadly: Both malignant and benign thyroid patients supplied peripheral blood and tumor or nodule tissue samples, across which the repertoires of these patients were then compared. Study outcomes and limitations: Significantly higher TCR beta diversity was reportedly seen in malignant thyroid tumors than benign nodules, in blood and tumor.

Germline CDR1 and CDR2: MNHNY and SVGAGI (reference sequence). CDR3 size: 17 residues. V lost 2 bases to trimming and J lost 0 bases; unmatched junction nucleotides: 6. In the authors' methods: The study built a papillary thyroid cancer distant-metastasis classifier from CDR3 differences across clinicopathological groups. TCRdb recomputed clones from the PCR reads via MiXCR. The authors' filters were not applied to this entry. Among around 34,000 clones, 15% were seen once, and the ten largest hold over 15%. Prior to thyroid surgery, none of the patients had received any treatment. This clone has a count of ten or more. Antigen: not known.

The TCR sequence derives from a male donor with papillary thyroid cancer or a benign thyroid nodule (not recorded which). Some clones in this sample may be carry-over from other donors' samples. Sequenced: blood. V and J are TRBV6-6 and TRBJ2-3; TRBD2 agrees at 9 bases. CDR3 DNA: TGTGCCAGCAGTTACCCCCCCGGGACTAGCAGCACAGATACGCAGTATTTT. This sequence encodes CASSYPPGTSSTDTQYF.